The next 23 T cell receptor beta chains were all read from a single sample in a study of shared clonotypes between healthy human individuals. CD45RO-negative CD8 cells positively selected for CCR7 made up the naive population, which excluded terminally differentiated effector memory CD45RA+ cells. TCRdb's table, derived via immunoSEQ multiplex PCR, lists solely in-frame clones and lacks some. The sample lists 2 million or so clones; about 95% were seen once. Input material: naive CD8+ T cells sorted from blood. The receptors were sampled from a man aged 18 to 30 in good health.

The chain has TRBV7-9 and TRBJ2-7; D is undetermined. CDR1 and CDR2 from the germline V gene are SEHNR and FQNEAQ (reference sequence). This CDR3 is built from 16 residues. Trimming left V 0 bases short and J 3 bases short, with 15 bases between. CDR3 nucleotide sequence: TGTGCCAGCAGCTTAGCGCCGGGCCTTCAAGGCTACGAGCAGTACTTC. It encodes CASSLAPGLQGYEQYF.

This chain joins TRBV7-2 and TRBJ2-1; D uncertain. This CDR3 region has 19 residues. In germline, CDR1 is SGHTA, CDR2 FQGNSA. Trimming took off 4 bases at V and 0 bases at J, with 22 bases between the two ends. CDR3 protein: CASSSQKGLAPSSYNEQFF. The CDR3, as DNA: TGTGCCAGCAGCTCGCAAAAAGGTCTGGCGCCCAGCTCCTACAATGAGCAGTTCTTC.

Notes on this clone: Other DNA sequences in this specimen translate into the identical CDR3. This chain connects TRBV7-6 to TRBJ2-1, with 9 bases identical to TRBD2. Germline values: CDR1 SGHVS, CDR2 FNYEAQ. Losses at the gene ends were 1 base for V and 4 bases for J; bases not matched to a gene: 2. This CDR3 region has 15 residues. CDR3 DNA sequence: TGTGCCAGCAGCTTAGAGGCGGGAGGGTACAATGAGCAGTTCTTC. Amino acid sequence: CASSLEAGGYNEQFF.

The chain combines TRBV25-1 with TRBJ2-5; 8 positions agree with TRBD1. The CDR3 spans 18 residues. V lost 4 bases to trimming and J lost 5 bases; unmatched junction nucleotides: 18. From germline, CDR1 is MGHDK and CDR2 SYGVNS. The CDR3 sequence: CASSAFSTGPGGAETQYF. CDR3 nucleotides: TGTGCCAGCAGTGCGTTTTCCACCGGGCCAGGGGGCGCGGAGACCCAGTACTTC.

In DNA form, the CDR3 reads TGTGCCAGCAGCTCCCGGACAGGGGGCTCAGAGACCCAGTACTTC. Its translation: CASSSRTGGSETQYF. The chain is built from TRBV5-6 and TRBJ2-5; 11 nucleotides align to TRBD1. This CDR3 spans 15 amino acids. Trimming at V came to 3 bases and at J to 4 bases, leaving 5 bases not matched to a gene. In germline, CDR1 is SGHDT, CDR2 YYEEEE.

V gene TRBV5-1 combines with J gene TRBJ2-7; 8 positions match TRBD1. V shed 0 bases, J shed 2 bases, and the junction held 4 bases outside the gene matches. Germline V gene sequence: CDR1 SGHRS, CDR2 YFSETQ. This CDR3 spans 15 amino acids. The CDR3 DNA follows: TGCGCCAGCAGCTTGGAGACAGGGGAGGCCTACGAGCAGTACTTC. It codes for CASSLETGEAYEQYF.

The V gene is TRBV4-3, the J gene TRBJ2-7; D gene ambiguous. The CDR3 covers 15 residues. Germline V gives CDR1 LGHNA, CDR2 YSLEER. The germline V and J ends were trimmed by 1 base and 2 bases, with 12 bases remaining between them. This CDR3 is CASSQVYSSTYEQYF. CDR3 nucleotide sequence: TGCGCCAGCAGCCAAGTTTACAGCTCTACCTACGAGCAGTACTTC.

V is TRBV19 and J is TRBJ1-1; D remains ambiguous. The germline gives CDR1 LNHDA, CDR2 SQIVND (reference sequence). The CDR3 is 16 amino acids. With 5 bases removed from V and 2 bases from J, the gap between germline ends came to 18 bases. The CDR3 here is CASSSYQDWGNTEAFF. For the CDR3, the DNA is TGTGCCAGTAGTTCTTACCAGGACTGGGGAAACACTGAAGCTTTCTTT.

V gene TRBV9 combines with J gene TRBJ2-2; 12 nucleotides match TRBD2. Per the germline V gene, CDR1 is SGDLS and CDR2 is YYNGEE. J gave up 6 bases and V 4 bases, and 10 bases lay outside the gene matches. This CDR3 comprises 17 residues. The CDR3 sequence: CASSTQLRLAGAGELFF. For the CDR3, the DNA is TGTGCCAGCAGCACCCAACTAAGACTAGCGGGAGCCGGGGAGCTGTTTTTT.

CDR3 amino acids: CASAYSLRGGSYGYTF. CDR3 bases: TGTGCCAGCGCTTATTCGCTCCGGGGGGGAAGCTATGGCTACACCTTC. This chain links TRBV28 with TRBJ1-2, with D possibly being TRBD1 (5 bases). Germline lookup yields CDR1 MDHEN and CDR2 SYDVKM. Trimming cost V 8 bases and J 4 bases, with 23 bases left between them. The CDR3 loop spans 16 amino acids.

The rearrangement links TRBV18 to TRBJ2-5, with D perhaps assigned TRBD1 or TRBD2 (5 bases each). V was clipped by 5 bases and J by 3 bases, with 7 bases between them. Looked up from germline, CDR1 is KGHSH and CDR2 is LQKENI. The CDR3 runs 12 residues. The CDR3: CASSVGEETQYF. CDR3 coding DNA: TGTGCCAGCTCAGTGGGGGAAGAGACCCAGTACTTC.

The count of this clone is one. The rearrangement joins TRBV18 to TRBJ2-1, with TRBD1 matching over 10 bases. V trimming: 3 bases; J trimming: 8 bases; junction bases outside the gene matches: 4. The CDR3 has 14 residues. Germline V gives CDR1 KGHSH, CDR2 LQKENI. For the CDR3, the DNA is TGTGCCAGCTCACCCGGGACAGGGGTTGATGAGCAGTTCTTC. This sequence encodes CASSPGTGVDEQFF. The full variable domain, its missing parts supplied by reference TRBV18 and TRBJ2-1, is NAGVMQNPRHLVRRRGQEARLRCSPMKGHSHVYWYRQLPEEGLKFMVYLQKENIIDESGMPKERFSAEFPKEGPSILRIQQVVRGDSAAYFCASSPGTGVDEQFFGPGTRLTVL.

CDR3 nucleotide sequence: TGTGCCAGCAGCTCCCTGGAGATAACCCCTAATAACTATGGCTACACCTTC. Amino acids: CASSSLEITPNNYGYTF. The chain combines TRBV5-8 with TRBJ1-2, with D unclear. CDR3 length: 17 amino acids. V lost 3 bases and J lost 1, with 19 bases in between. Per the germline V gene, CDR1 is SGHTS and CDR2 is YDEGEE. Variable domain in full (rest from reference TRBV5-8 and TRBJ1-2): EAGVTQSPTHLIKTRGQQATLRCSPISGHTSVYWYQQALGLGLQFLLWYDEGEERNRGNFPPRFSGRQFPNYSSELNVNALELEDSALYLCASSSLEITPNNYGYTFGSGTRLTVV.

Only one count was recorded for this clone. The chain is built from TRBV9 and TRBJ2-7; the D gene is possibly TRBD2 (6 bases). This CDR3 contains 14 residues. V lost 0 bases and J 6 bases, leaving 13 bases between the germline ends. The V gene's germline CDR1 is SGDLS and CDR2 YYNGEE. CDR3 sequence (DNA): TGTGCCAGCAGCGTAGGGGACTCCCCCCTCGAGCAGTACTTC. It yields the protein CASSVGDSPLEQYF.

The genes are TRBV10-3 and TRBJ2-7; 7 positions agree with TRBD2. V was pared by 7 bases and J by 4 bases, with 10 bases of the junction left unmatched. The CDR3 is 14 amino acids. Germline CDR1 is ENHRY and CDR2 is SYGVKD. The CDR3 region has the DNA TGTGCCATCAAGGGGTTGGGAGGGCCATACGAGCAGTACTTC. Its translation is CAIKGLGGPYEQYF.

This clone appeared a single time. Since a much larger clone is just one base distant, this may be a read error. The V call is TRBV6-1, the J call TRBJ2-5; no clear D gene. The CDR3 runs 10 residues. Per germline, CDR1 MNHNS and CDR2 SASEGT. V was shortened by 5 bases and J by 3 bases, with 1 base between the two germline ends. CDR3 DNA: TGTGCCAGCAGTAAAGAGACCCAGTACTTC. It codes for CASSKETQYF.

V is TRBV28 and J is TRBJ2-5; weak D call: TRBD1 (8 bases). Germline V gives CDR1 MDHEN, CDR2 SYDVKM. V lost 4 bases and J lost 5, with 17 bases in between. CDR3 length equals 15 residues. The CDR3 reads CASSSPLQGGETQYF. For the CDR3, the DNA is TGTGCCAGCAGTTCCCCTTTACAGGGGGGGGAGACCCAGTACTTC. Full variable domain (missing parts from reference TRBV28 and TRBJ2-5): DVKVTQSSRYLVKRTGEKVFLECVQDMDHENMFWYRQDPGLGLRLIYFSYDVKMKEKGDIPEGYSVSREKKERFSLILESASTNQTSMYLCASSSPLQGGETQYFGPGTRLLVL.

V and J are TRBV4-3 and TRBJ2-4, with 9 bases fitting TRBD1. The CDR3 loop spans 15 amino acids. V gave up 0 bases and J gave up 6 bases; unmatched junction bases: 3. Germline CDR1 LGHNA, CDR2 YSLEER. The CDR3 DNA reads as TGCGCCAGCAGCCAAGAAACGGGACAGGGAAACATTCAGTACTTC. This gives the protein CASSQETGQGNIQYF.

This chain connects TRBV2 to TRBJ2-7, with 11 bases lining up with TRBD2. CDR1 and CDR2 from the germline V gene are SNHLY and FYNNEI. CDR3 length: 15 residues. With V trimmed by 8 bases and J by 6 bases, 12 bases remained unmatched. The CDR3 protein is CASGVAGGEGGEQYF. CDR3 DNA: TGTGCCAGCGGGGTAGCGGGAGGGGAAGGGGGCGAGCAGTACTTC.

The V call is TRBV19, the J call TRBJ2-7; no firm D call. This CDR3 contains 14 residues. Germline V lookup: CDR1 LNHDA, CDR2 SQIVND (reference sequence). V lost 0 bases and J 3 bases, leaving 9 bases between the germline ends. CDR3 protein: CASSIDLEFYEQYF. CDR3 bases: TGTGCCAGTAGTATAGATCTGGAGTTCTACGAGCAGTACTTC. The whole variable domain, filled in from reference TRBV19 and TRBJ2-7, reads DGGITQSPKYLFRKEGQNVTLSCEQNLNHDAMYWYRQDPGQGLRLIYYSQIVNDFQKGDIAEGYSVSREKKESFPLTVTSAQKNPTAFYLCASSIDLEFYEQYFGPGTRLTVT.

V and J are TRBV27 and TRBJ2-7; D not resolved. V was trimmed by 1 base and J by 3 bases, leaving 13 bases between them. From germline, CDR1 is MNHEY and CDR2 SMNVEV (reference sequence). The CDR3 totals 15 residues. CDR3 coding DNA: TGTGCCAGCAGTTTATTTTTTACAGACATCTACGAGCAGTACTTC. This sequence encodes CASSLFFTDIYEQYF.

The rearrangement uses TRBV7-8 and TRBJ1-4; 7 bases agree with TRBD1. J gave up 12 bases and V 2 bases, and 12 bases lay outside the gene matches. This CDR3 has 15 residues. Germline V gene data show CDR1 as SGHVS and CDR2 as FQNEAQ. The CDR3 region is CASSLPDRESPELFF. CDR3 sequence (DNA): TGTGCCAGCAGCTTACCAGACAGGGAATCCCCTGAACTGTTTTTT.

About this clone: An end of the junction differs from the germline gene, which may be a read error. This chain uses TRBV7-7 with TRBJ2-1; 8 nucleotides agree with TRBD2. The CDR3 is 14 residues long. Germline values: CDR1 SSHAT, CDR2 FNYEAQ (reference sequence). CDR3 sequence: CASNPLAAGNEQFF. The CDR3 DNA reads as TGTGCTAGCAACCCACTAGCGGCCGGGAATGAGCAGTTCTTC. The variable domain in full, completed from reference TRBV7-7 and TRBJ2-1, reads GAGVSQSPRYKVTKRGQDVTLRCDPISSHATLYWYQQALGQGPEFLTYFNYEAQPDKSGLPSDRFSAERPEGSISTLTIQRTEQRDSAMYRCASNPLAAGNEQFFGPGTRLTVL.